A selection of T cell receptor beta chains follows, all from one sample in a study of cytomegalovirus exposure and HLA in healthy donors. Assay: immunoSEQ multiplex PCR; the TCRdb copy retains only in-frame clones and omits some. The sample lists roughly 80,000 clones; approximately 61% were seen once. The specimen sequenced was PBMCs. These receptors were obtained from a woman aged 45 to 65 in good health and CMV-seropositive. Both conserved end residues are part of each CDR3. Fields, in order: D gene, V gene, J gene, CDR3 length, clone size, CDR3 protein, CDR3 DNA. A D gene is named only where the DNA matches it firmly. Size tells how often a clone was seen (once, few, many) or the class of an expanded clone, and some rows leave it out.

-	TRBV4-1	TRBJ1-5	14	few	CASSQDLTGKPQHF	TGCGCCAGCAGCCAGGATTTAACAGGGAAGCCCCAGCATTTT
-	TRBV5-4	TRBJ2-7	13	-	CASSLHSTYEQYF	TGTGCCAGCAGCTTGCACAGCACCTACGAGCAGTACTTC
TRBD1	TRBV19	TRBJ1-4	14	-	CASSTTGQLEKLFF	TGTGCCAGTTCAACTACGGGACAGTTGGAAAAACTGTTTTTT
-	TRBV6-5	TRBJ2-7	13	-	CASSYSTGVEQYF	TGTGCCAGCAGTTACTCGACAGGAGTCGAGCAGTACTTC
-	TRBV11-3	TRBJ1-1	14	-	CASSLEGGETEAFF	TGTGCCAGCAGCTTAGAGGGAGGGGAGACTGAAGCTTTCTTT
-	TRBV9	TRBJ1-1	13	-	CASSVAGGFQAFF	TGTGCCAGCAGCGTAGCCGGGGGGTTTCAAGCTTTCTTT
TRBD1	TRBV7-3	TRBJ2-1	15	-	CASSLTGVGVDEQFF	TGTGCCAGCAGCTTGACAGGGGTAGGAGTGGATGAGCAGTTCTTC
-	TRBV11-2	TRBJ2-7	13	-	CASSSPLTYEQYF	TGTGCCAGCAGCTCCCCTCTCACCTACGAGCAGTACTTC
TRBD1	TRBV5-1	TRBJ2-7	14	-	CASSRGTGLYEQYF	TGCGCCAGCAGCCGGGGGACAGGGCTCTACGAGCAGTACTTC
-	TRBV25-1	TRBJ1-1	15	few	CASSVSGLMNTEAFF	TGTGCCAGCAGTGTCTCGGGACTCATGAACACTGAAGCTTTCTTT
-	TRBV2	TRBJ1-1	13	-	CASSQFGVTEAFF	TGTGCCAGCAGTCAATTCGGGGTGACTGAAGCTTTCTTT
-	TRBV7-9	TRBJ2-1	11	-	CSSSISNEQFF	TGTTCCAGCAGCATCTCTAATGAGCAGTTCTTC
TRBD1	TRBV5-4	TRBJ1-2	14	-	CASSPDRVGYGYTF	TGTGCCAGCAGCCCGGACAGGGTGGGCTATGGCTACACCTTC
TRBD2	TRBV9	TRBJ2-5	17	-	CASSVGPLAGSGETQYF	TGTGCCAGCAGCGTGGGTCCGCTAGCGGGATCCGGAGAGACCCAGTACTTC
-	TRBV6-1	TRBJ1-3	13	-	CASSELTGNTIYF	TGTGCCAGCAGTGAACTAACTGGAAACACCATATATTTT
TRBD2	TRBV5-1	TRBJ2-2	15	-	CASSLSGGAAGELFF	TGCGCCAGCAGCCTTAGCGGGGGGGCAGCCGGGGAGCTGTTTTTT
TRBD1	TRBV5-6	TRBJ1-2	16	once	CASSKSPGQGPSGYTF	TGTGCCAGCAGCAAAAGTCCGGGACAGGGACCCTCTGGCTACACCTTC